The T cell receptor (beta chain) described here comes from a study of technical replicates of blood from a handful of donors. The table came from immunoSEQ multiplex PCR; TCRdb's copy has only in-frame clones and leaves some out. The data show about 61,000 clones, roughly 97% seen once. The sequence was obtained from a human donor in good health. The sequenced sample consisted of T cells isolated from PBMCs.

DNA for the CDR3: TGTGCCAGCAGCTTAGAATATGGGAGGGTCCTGGACTACACCTTC. It codes for CASSLEYGRVLDYTF. The genes are TRBV7-6 and TRBJ1-2, with D uncertain. Deletions cut 1 base from V and 10 bases from J, with 19 bases between. CDR1 is SGHVS, CDR2 FNYEAQ, per germline. This CDR3 is 15 amino acids long.